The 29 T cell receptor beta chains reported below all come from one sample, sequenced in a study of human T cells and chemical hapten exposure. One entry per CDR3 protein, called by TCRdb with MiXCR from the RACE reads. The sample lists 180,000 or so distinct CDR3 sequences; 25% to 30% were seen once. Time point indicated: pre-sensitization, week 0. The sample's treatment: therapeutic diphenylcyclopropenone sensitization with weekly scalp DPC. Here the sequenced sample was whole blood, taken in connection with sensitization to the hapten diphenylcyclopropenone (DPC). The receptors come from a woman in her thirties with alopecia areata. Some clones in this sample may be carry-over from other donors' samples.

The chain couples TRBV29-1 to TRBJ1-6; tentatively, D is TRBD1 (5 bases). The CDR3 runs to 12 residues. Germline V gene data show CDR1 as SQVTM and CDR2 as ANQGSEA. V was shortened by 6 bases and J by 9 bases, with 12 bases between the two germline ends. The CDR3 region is CSVRDGGSPLHF. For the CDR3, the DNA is TGCAGCGTCCGGGACGGAGGTTCACCCCTCCACTTT.

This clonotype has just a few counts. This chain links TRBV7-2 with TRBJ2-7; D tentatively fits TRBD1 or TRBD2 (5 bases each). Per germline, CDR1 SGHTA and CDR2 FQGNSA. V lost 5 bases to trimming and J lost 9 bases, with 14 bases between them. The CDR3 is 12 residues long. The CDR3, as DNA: TGTGCCAGCAGCCCCGTTGGGGGTCCGCAGTACTTC. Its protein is CASSPVGGPQYF.

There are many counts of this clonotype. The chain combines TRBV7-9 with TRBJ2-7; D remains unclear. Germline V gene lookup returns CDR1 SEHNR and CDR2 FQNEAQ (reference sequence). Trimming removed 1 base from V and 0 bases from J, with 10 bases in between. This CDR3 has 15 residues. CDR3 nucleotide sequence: TGTGCCAGCAGCTTAGTAGCTGGTGCCTCCTACGAGCAGTACTTC. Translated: CASSLVAGASYEQYF.

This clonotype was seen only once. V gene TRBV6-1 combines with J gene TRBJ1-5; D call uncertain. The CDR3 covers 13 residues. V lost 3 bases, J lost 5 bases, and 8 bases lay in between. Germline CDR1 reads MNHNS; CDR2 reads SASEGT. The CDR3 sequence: CASSESFDQPQHF. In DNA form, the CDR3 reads TGTGCCAGCAGTGAGTCGTTCGATCAGCCCCAGCATTTT.

CDR3 amino acids: CATFAGTGPHGELFF. In nucleotides, the CDR3 is TGTGCCACCTTCGCCGGGACAGGACCTCACGGGGAGCTGTTTTTT. The rearrangement uses TRBV6-2 or TRBV6-3 and TRBJ2-2; 8 nucleotides match TRBD1. CDR1 and CDR2 from the germline V gene are MNHEY and SVGEGT. The CDR3 loop spans 15 amino acids. Trimming at V came to 10 bases and at J to 7 bases, leaving 14 bases not matched to a gene.

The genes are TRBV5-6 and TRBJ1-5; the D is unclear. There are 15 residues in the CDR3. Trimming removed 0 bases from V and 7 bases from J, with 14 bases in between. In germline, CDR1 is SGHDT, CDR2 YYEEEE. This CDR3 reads CASSLDGSSGQPQHF. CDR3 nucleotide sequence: TGTGCCAGCAGCTTGGACGGGTCCTCGGGACAGCCCCAGCATTTT.

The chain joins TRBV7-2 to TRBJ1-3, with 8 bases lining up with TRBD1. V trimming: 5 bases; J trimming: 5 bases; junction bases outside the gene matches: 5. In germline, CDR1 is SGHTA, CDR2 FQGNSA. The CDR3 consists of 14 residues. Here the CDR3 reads CASSPDRDRNTIYF. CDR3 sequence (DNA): TGTGCCAGCAGCCCGGACAGGGACCGAAACACCATATATTTT.

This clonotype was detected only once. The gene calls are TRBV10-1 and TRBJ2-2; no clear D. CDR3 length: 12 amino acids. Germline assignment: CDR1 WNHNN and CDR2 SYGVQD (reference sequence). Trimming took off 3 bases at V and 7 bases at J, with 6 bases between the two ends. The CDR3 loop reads CASSERVGELFF. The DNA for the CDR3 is TGCGCCAGCAGTGAAAGGGTCGGGGAGCTGTTTTTT.

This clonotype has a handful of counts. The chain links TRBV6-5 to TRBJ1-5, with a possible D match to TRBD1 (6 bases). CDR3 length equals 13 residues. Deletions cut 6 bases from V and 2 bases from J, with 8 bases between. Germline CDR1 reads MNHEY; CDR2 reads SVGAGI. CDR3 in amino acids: CASRQGRNQPQHF. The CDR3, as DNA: TGTGCCAGCAGGCAGGGGCGCAATCAGCCCCAGCATTTT.

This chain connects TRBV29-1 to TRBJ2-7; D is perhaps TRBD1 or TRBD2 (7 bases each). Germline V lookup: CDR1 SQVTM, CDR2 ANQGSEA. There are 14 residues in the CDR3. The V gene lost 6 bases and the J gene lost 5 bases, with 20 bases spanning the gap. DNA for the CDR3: TGCAGCGTGAACCACCGGGGAGGGGGCCACGAGCAGTACTTC. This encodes CSVNHRGGGHEQYF.

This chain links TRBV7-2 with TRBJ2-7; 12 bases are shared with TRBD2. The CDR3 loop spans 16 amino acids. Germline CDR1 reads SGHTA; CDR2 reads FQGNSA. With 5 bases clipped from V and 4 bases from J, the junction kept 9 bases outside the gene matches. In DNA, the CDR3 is TGTGCCAGCAGCGGGGGGTGGGGGACTAGCGGGTACGAGCAGTACTTC. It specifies CASSGGWGTSGYEQYF.

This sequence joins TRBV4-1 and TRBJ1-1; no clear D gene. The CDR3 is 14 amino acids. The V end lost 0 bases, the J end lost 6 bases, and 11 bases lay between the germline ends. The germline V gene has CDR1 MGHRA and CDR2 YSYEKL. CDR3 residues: CASSQEIRGAEAFF. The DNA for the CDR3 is TGCGCCAGCAGCCAAGAGATTCGGGGAGCTGAAGCTTTCTTT.

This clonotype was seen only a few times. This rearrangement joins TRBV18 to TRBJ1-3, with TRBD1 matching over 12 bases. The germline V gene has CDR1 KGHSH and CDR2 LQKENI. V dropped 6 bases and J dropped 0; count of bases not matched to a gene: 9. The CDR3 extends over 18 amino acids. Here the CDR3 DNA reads TGTGCCAGCTCGCCCGGGACAGGGGGCGTCCGCTCTGGAAACACCATATATTTT. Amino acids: CASSPGTGGVRSGNTIYF.

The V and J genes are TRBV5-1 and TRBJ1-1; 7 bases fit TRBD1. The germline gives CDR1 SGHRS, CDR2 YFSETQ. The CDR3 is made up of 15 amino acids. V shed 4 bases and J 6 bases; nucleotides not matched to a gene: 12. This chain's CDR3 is CASSTTTGIVAEAFF. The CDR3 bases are TGCGCCAGCAGCACAACGACAGGGATAGTGGCTGAAGCTTTCTTT.

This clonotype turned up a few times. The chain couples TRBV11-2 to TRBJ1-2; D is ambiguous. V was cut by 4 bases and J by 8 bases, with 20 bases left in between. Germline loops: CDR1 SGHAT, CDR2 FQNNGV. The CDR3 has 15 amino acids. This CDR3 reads CASSSRGSLRPGYTF. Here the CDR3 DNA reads TGTGCCAGCAGCTCCCGAGGGTCGCTGCGTCCGGGCTACACCTTC.

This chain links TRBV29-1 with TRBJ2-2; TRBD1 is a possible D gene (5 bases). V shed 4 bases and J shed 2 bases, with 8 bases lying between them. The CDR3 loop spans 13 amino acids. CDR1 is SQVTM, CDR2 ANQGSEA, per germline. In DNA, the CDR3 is TGCAGCGTTGGGACACACAACACCGGGGAGCTGTTTTTT. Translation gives CSVGTHNTGELFF.

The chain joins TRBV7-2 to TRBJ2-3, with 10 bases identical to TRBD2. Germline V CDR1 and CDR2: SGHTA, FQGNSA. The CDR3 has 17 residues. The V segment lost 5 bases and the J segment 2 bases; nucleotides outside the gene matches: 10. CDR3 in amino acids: CASSGAPGLAYTDTQYF. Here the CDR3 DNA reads TGTGCCAGCAGCGGGGCGCCGGGACTAGCGTACACAGATACGCAGTATTTT. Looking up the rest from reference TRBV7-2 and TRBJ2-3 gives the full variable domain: GAGVSQSPSNKVTEKGKDVELRCDPISGHTALYWYRQSLGQGLEFLIYFQGNSAPDKSGLPSDRFSAERTGGSVSTLTIQRTQQEDSAVYLCASSGAPGLAYTDTQYFGPGTRLTVL.

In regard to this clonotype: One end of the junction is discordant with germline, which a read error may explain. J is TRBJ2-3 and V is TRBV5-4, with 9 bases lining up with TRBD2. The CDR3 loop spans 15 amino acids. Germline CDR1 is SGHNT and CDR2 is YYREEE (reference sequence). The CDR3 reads CASSLGTSSADTQYF. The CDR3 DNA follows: TGTGCCAGCAGTTTGGGGACTAGCTCTGCGGATACGCAGTATTTT.

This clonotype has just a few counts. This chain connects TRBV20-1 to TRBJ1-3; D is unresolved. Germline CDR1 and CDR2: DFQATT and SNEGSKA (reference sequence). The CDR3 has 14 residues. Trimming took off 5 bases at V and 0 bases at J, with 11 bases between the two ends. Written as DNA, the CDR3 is TGCAGTGCTTTCGACACGTTCTCTGGAAACACCATATATTTT. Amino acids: CSAFDTFSGNTIYF.

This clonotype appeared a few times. As DNA, the CDR3 is TGTGCCAGCACGGGACTAACCGACTATGGCTACACCTTC. Protein: CASTGLTDYGYTF. The chain is built from TRBV2 and TRBJ1-2, with D perhaps TRBD1 (5 bases). The length of the CDR3 is 13 residues. The V gene lost 7 bases and the J gene lost 3 bases, with 12 bases spanning the gap. From germline, CDR1 is SNHLY and CDR2 FYNNEI.

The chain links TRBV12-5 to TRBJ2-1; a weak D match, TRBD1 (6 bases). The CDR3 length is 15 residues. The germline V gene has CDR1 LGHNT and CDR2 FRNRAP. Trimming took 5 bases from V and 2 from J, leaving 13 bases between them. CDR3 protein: CASGPRDKTYNEQFF. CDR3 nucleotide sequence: TGTGCTAGTGGTCCCCGGGACAAAACCTACAATGAGCAGTTCTTC.

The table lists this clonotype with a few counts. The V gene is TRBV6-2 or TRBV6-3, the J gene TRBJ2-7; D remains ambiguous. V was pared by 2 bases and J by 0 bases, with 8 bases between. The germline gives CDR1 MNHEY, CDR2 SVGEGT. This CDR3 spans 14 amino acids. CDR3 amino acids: CASSYGRYSYEQYF. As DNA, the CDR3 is TGTGCCAGCAGTTACGGCAGGTACTCCTACGAGCAGTACTTC.

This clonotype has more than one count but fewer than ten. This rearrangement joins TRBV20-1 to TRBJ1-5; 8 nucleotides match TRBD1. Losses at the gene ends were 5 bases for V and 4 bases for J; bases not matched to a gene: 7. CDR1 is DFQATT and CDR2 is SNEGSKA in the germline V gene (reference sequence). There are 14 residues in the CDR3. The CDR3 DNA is TGCAGTGCTTGTCGGGACAGGAGGAATCAGCCCCAGCATTTT. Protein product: CSACRDRRNQPQHF.

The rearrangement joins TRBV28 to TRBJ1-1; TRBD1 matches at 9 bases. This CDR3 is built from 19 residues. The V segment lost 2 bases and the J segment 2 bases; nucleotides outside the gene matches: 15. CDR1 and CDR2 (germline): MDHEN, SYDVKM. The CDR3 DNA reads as TGTGCCAGCAGTTTAACAACCGGGACAGGGTTTAACCCAAACACTGAAGCTTTCTTT. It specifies CASSLTTGTGFNPNTEAFF.

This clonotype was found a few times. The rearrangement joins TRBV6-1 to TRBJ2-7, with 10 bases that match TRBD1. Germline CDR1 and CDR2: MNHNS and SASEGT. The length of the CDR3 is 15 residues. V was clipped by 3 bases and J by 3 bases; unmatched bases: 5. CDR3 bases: TGTGCCAGCAGTGATGGGACAGGGGCCTTCTACGAGCAGTACTTC. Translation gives CASSDGTGAFYEQYF.

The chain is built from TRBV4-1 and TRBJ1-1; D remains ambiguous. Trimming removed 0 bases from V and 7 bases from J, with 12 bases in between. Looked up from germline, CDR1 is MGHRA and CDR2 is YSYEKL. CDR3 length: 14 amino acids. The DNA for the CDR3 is TGCGCCAGCAGCCAAGATCCGTCAAGATTTGAAGCTTTCTTT. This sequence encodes CASSQDPSRFEAFF.

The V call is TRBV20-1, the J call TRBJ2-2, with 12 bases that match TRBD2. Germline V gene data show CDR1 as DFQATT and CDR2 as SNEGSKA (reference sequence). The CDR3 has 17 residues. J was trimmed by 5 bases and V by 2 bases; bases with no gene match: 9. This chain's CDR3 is CSARRDRGLAGTGELFF. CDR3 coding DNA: TGCAGTGCTAGAAGGGACCGCGGACTAGCGGGAACCGGGGAGCTGTTTTTT.

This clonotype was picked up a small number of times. In nucleotides, the CDR3 is TGTGCCAGCTCACCACACGCCGGGACAGGGTCCCACGAGCAGTACTTC. Translated: CASSPHAGTGSHEQYF. The chain joins TRBV18 to TRBJ2-7; 9 bases are a match to TRBD1. Trimming took 1 base from V and 5 from J; bases not matched to a gene: 9. The CDR3 sequence is 16 residues long. CDR1 and CDR2 (germline): KGHSH, LQKENI.

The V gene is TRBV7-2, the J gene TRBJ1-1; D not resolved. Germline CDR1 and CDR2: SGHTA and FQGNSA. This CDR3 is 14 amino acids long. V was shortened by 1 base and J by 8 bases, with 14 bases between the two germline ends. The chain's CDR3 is CASSLGTRTSEAFF. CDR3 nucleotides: TGTGCCAGCAGCTTAGGGACCCGGACGTCAGAAGCTTTCTTT.